A single sample is the source of the 9 T cell receptor beta chains below, sequenced in a study of HIV-infected patients and healthy controls. From the 5' RACE reads, TCRdb called clonotypes with MiXCR, one entry per CDR3 protein. The sample contains about 17,000 distinct CDR3 sequences, less than 20% of which appear only once. The material sequenced was CD8+ T cells from blood. The receptors come from a human donor in good health.

This clonotype appeared many times. This chain links TRBV7-2 with TRBJ2-5; the D gene is possibly TRBD1 (6 bases). Germline V gene lookup returns CDR1 SGHTA and CDR2 FQGNSA. Deletions cut 1 base from V and 1 base from J, with 10 bases between. CDR3 size: 15 residues. CDR3 nucleotide sequence: TGTGCCAGCAGCTTAGGAGGGGGACCCCAAGAGACCCAGTACTTC. Its protein product is CASSLGGGPQETQYF.

This clonotype has ten or more counts. The J gene is TRBJ2-7, the V gene TRBV3-1; 12 bases are a match to TRBD1. The germline CDR1 and CDR2 sequences are LGHDT and YNNKEL (reference sequence). With V trimmed by 3 bases and J by 5 bases, 8 bases remained unmatched. This CDR3 is built from 16 residues. The CDR3 spells CASSHLPGQGADEQYF. CDR3 coding DNA: TGTGCCAGCAGCCATCTCCCGGGACAGGGGGCGGACGAGCAGTACTTC.

A word on this clonotype: A much larger clone lies one base from this, so it may be a read error. The chain is built from TRBV19 and TRBJ2-7, with D possibly TRBD1 on 5 matching bases. Germline-derived CDR1 and CDR2 are LNHDA and SQIVND (reference sequence). There are 13 residues in the CDR3. V was shortened by 6 bases and J by 3 bases, with 12 bases between the two germline ends. The CDR3 DNA reads as TGTGCCAGTAGCCCGAGACAGAGCTACGAGCAGTACTTC. Amino acids: CASSPRQSYEQYF.

At least ten counts were recorded for this clonotype. The chain recombines TRBV20-1 with TRBJ2-1; D might be TRBD2 (5 bases). Trimming took 3 bases from V and 8 from J, leaving 17 bases between them. Germline CDR1 DFQATT, CDR2 SNEGSKA (reference sequence). CDR3 length: 14 residues. The CDR3: CSASAPGKWDEQFF. CDR3 nucleotides: TGCAGTGCTAGCGCCCCCGGGAAGTGGGATGAGCAGTTCTTC.

The chain links TRBV9 to TRBJ2-5; D may correspond to TRBD1 or TRBD2 (6 bases each). Germline V lookup: CDR1 SGDLS, CDR2 YYNGEE. The V end lost 5 bases, the J end lost 5 bases, and 19 bases lay between the germline ends. This CDR3 spans 15 amino acids. This chain's CDR3 is CASSLGGGSGETQYF. CDR3 in DNA: TGTGCCAGCAGTCTAGGAGGGGGATCTGGGGAGACCCAGTACTTC.

About this clonotype: At one of its ends the junction is not consistent with the germline gene, which may arise from a read error. This chain uses TRBV6-6 with TRBJ2-1; possibly TRBD2 for D (6 bases). CDR1 MNHNY and CDR2 SVGAGI come from the germline V gene (reference sequence). The CDR3 totals 16 residues. The CDR3 coding sequence is TGTGCCAGCAGCCCCCTTGTGAGACTAGTTCGCAATGAGCTGTTCTTC. This translates into CASSPLVRLVRNELFF.

This clonotype appeared many times. The CDR3 bases are TGTGCCAGCAGTTACCAATCACGGGAGGCAGATACGCAGTATTTT. Translation: CASSYQSREADTQYF. The chain uses TRBV6-6 and TRBJ2-3, with 7 positions matching TRBD2. The CDR3 is 15 amino acids. CDR1 is MNHNY, CDR2 SVGAGI, per germline (reference sequence). V gave up 2 bases and J gave up 4 bases; unmatched junction bases: 6.

This clonotype showed up just a few times. The chain couples TRBV4-2 to TRBJ2-1, with 8 positions matching TRBD2. The CDR3 contains 17 residues. In germline, CDR1 is LGHNA, CDR2 YNFKEQ. The V gene end was trimmed by 9 bases and the J gene end by 0 bases; junction bases not matched to a gene: 13. The CDR3 sequence: CASQHSGAASSYNEQFF. In DNA form, the CDR3 reads TGTGCCAGTCAACATAGCGGGGCGGCGAGCTCCTACAATGAGCAGTTCTTC.

This clonotype was seen repeatedly, ten times or more. The rearrangement links TRBV27 to TRBJ1-5, with no clear D. V was trimmed by 3 bases and J by 7 bases, leaving 7 bases between them. Germline V gives CDR1 MNHEY, CDR2 SMNVEV (reference sequence). The CDR3 loop spans 12 amino acids. The CDR3 coding sequence is TGTGCCAGCAGTTTCCCTGGACAGCCCCAGCATTTT. Protein product: CASSFPGQPQHF.